A single sample is the source of the 31 T cell receptor beta chains below, sequenced in a study of blood T cell repertoires in COVID-19. The repertoire was sequenced with immunoSEQ multiplex PCR; TCRdb's copy has only in-frame clones and lacks some. The sample contains around 92,000 clones, around 88% of which appear only once. Specimen: peripheral blood. The receptors were sampled from a human donor in a cohort sampled during active COVID-19.

This chain connects TRBV3-1 (or the pseudogene TRBV3-2) to TRBJ2-3, with D perhaps matching TRBD1 (6 bases). CDR3 size: 13 residues. From germline, CDR1 is LGHDT and CDR2 YNNKEL (reference sequence). Trimming stripped 6 bases from V and 1 base from J, with 8 bases between. The CDR3 reads CASRGGGTDTQYF. The CDR3 DNA reads TGTGCCAGCAGAGGGGGTGGCACAGATACGCAGTATTTT.

This clone was observed once. The V gene is TRBV2, the J gene TRBJ2-1; a weak D match, TRBD2 (5 bases). Trimming took 4 bases from V and 4 from J, leaving 14 bases between them. Germline V CDR1 and CDR2: SNHLY, FYNNEI. This CDR3 comprises 15 residues. CDR3 protein: CASSAGLLPYNEQFF. For the CDR3, the DNA is TGTGCCAGCAGTGCTGGACTTCTACCATACAATGAGCAGTTCTTC.

This rearrangement joins TRBV9 to TRBJ2-3; D uncertain. V was clipped by 2 bases and J by 4 bases, with 14 bases between them. Germline lookup yields CDR1 SGDLS and CDR2 YYNGEE. The CDR3 runs 15 residues. CDR3 DNA sequence: TGTGCCAGCAGCGTGCCCCTCGTGGGCGCAGATACGCAGTATTTT. Protein product: CASSVPLVGADTQYF.

The V gene is TRBV7-6, the J gene TRBJ2-7; the match to TRBD1 covers 9 bases. CDR1 SGHVS and CDR2 FNYEAQ come from the germline V gene. This CDR3 is built from 14 residues. J lost 2 bases, V lost 5 bases, and 4 bases had no gene match. CDR3 DNA: TGTGCCAGCAGCGTGGGACAGGGCCCCTACGAGCAGTACTTC. The encoded protein is CASSVGQGPYEQYF.

The chain has TRBV5-6 and TRBJ1-1; weak D call: TRBD1 (5 bases). Germline CDR1 SGHDT, CDR2 YYEEEE. The CDR3 runs to 14 residues. V lost 0 bases and J lost 5, with 11 bases in between. The DNA for the CDR3 is TGTGCCAGCAGCTTGGGTTGGACATCGACTGAAGCTTTCTTT. Its translation is CASSLGWTSTEAFF. The whole variable domain, remainder taken from reference TRBV5-6 and TRBJ1-1, is DAGVTQSPTHLIKTRGQQVTLRCSPKSGHDTVSWYQQALGQGPQFIFQYYEEEERQRGNFPDRFSGHQFPNYSSELNVNALLLGDSALYLCASSLGWTSTEAFFGQGTRLTVV.

The rearrangement joins TRBV7-3 to TRBJ2-2; D remains ambiguous. There are 12 residues in the CDR3. The V end lost 7 bases, the J end lost 5 bases, and 8 bases lay between the germline ends. Germline V lookup: CDR1 SGHTA, CDR2 FQGTGA. The CDR3 DNA sequence: TGTGCCAGCATCCGCCGGACCGGGGAGCTGTTTTTT. This codes for CASIRRTGELFF.

The chain links TRBV7-9 to TRBJ2-1; 9 bases line up with TRBD2. The CDR3 is 14 amino acids. Germline-derived CDR1 and CDR2 are SEHNR and FQNEAQ (reference sequence). V trimming: 5 bases; J trimming: 9 bases; junction bases outside the gene matches: 8. The CDR3 DNA reads as TGTGCCAGCAGCCAAGGACTAGCGTTGGGTGAGCAGTTCTTC. It codes for CASSQGLALGEQFF.

The chain combines TRBV10-1 with TRBJ2-1; no definite D call. From germline, CDR1 is WNHNN and CDR2 SYGVQD (reference sequence). This CDR3 region has 11 residues. V lost 10 bases and J 10 bases, leaving 14 bases between the germline ends. DNA for the CDR3: TGCGCCACCCTCCGCACACACGAGCAGTTCTTC. Translating it yields CATLRTHEQFF.

This clone has just a few counts. The rearrangement joins TRBV19 to TRBJ2-7; perhaps TRBD1 as D (5 bases). This CDR3 comprises 13 residues. Germline lookup yields CDR1 LNHDA and CDR2 SQIVND (reference sequence). Trimming stripped 4 bases from V and 3 bases from J, with 10 bases between. The CDR3: CASSKQVNYEQYF. The CDR3 DNA reads TGTGCCAGTAGTAAACAGGTGAACTACGAGCAGTACTTC.

This clone turned up a few times. For the CDR3, the DNA is TGTGCCAGCAGTGACAGTGCTCATCAGCCCCAGCATTTT. It codes for CASSDSAHQPQHF. V and J are TRBV6-1 and TRBJ1-5; D is unclear. V lost 3 bases to trimming and J lost 5 bases, with 8 bases between them. CDR1 and CDR2 from the germline V gene are MNHNS and SASEGT. The CDR3 runs to 13 residues.

V gene TRBV6-1 combines with J gene TRBJ2-1; 10 nucleotides agree with TRBD1. The CDR3 has 18 residues. The V gene's germline CDR1 is MNHNS and CDR2 SASEGT. Unmatched junction bases numbered 19, after V lost 6 bases and J lost 8 bases. CDR3 bases: TGTGCCAGCAGCGAACCCCGGGACAGGGGCCGAGTGTTTGATGAGCAGTTCTTC. It is translated as CASSEPRDRGRVFDEQFF.

The rearrangement links TRBV7-8 to TRBJ2-3; D is possibly TRBD2 (5 bases). The germline CDR1 and CDR2 sequences are SGHVS and FQNEAQ. Trimming shortened V by 7 bases and J by 1 base, and 15 bases separated the two germline ends. The CDR3 spans 15 residues. The DNA for the CDR3 is TGTGCCAGCACCCCGTCTGGCGGGCGCACAGATACGCAGTATTTT. This codes for CASTPSGGRTDTQYF.

The rearrangement links TRBV6-5 to TRBJ1-2; 8 positions match TRBD1. In germline, CDR1 is MNHEY, CDR2 SVGAGI. CDR3 length: 14 amino acids. Germline trimming cut 6 bases from V and 7 bases from J; bases unmatched to any gene: 10. The CDR3 DNA reads TGTGCCAGCAGATCCCGTGGACAGGGAGTTGGCTACACCTTC. Encoded protein: CASRSRGQGVGYTF.

The chain is built from TRBV7-2 and TRBJ2-3; TRBD2 matches 9 bases. V lost 8 bases to trimming and J lost 5 bases; unmatched junction nucleotides: 20. This CDR3 has 18 amino acids. Germline V gene sequence: CDR1 SGHTA, CDR2 FQGNSA. The CDR3 sequence is CASGVRGLAGGIRDTQYF. The CDR3 DNA reads TGTGCCAGCGGTGTAAGGGGGCTCGCGGGAGGGATTAGAGATACGCAGTATTTT.

This clone showed up many times. J is TRBJ1-5 and V is TRBV7-2; D ambiguous. Germline CDR1 reads SGHTA; CDR2 reads FQGNSA. V lost 2 bases and J lost 0, with 8 bases in between. This CDR3 has 15 amino acids. The CDR3 DNA reads as TGTGCCAGCAGCTTACAGGTGTATAGCAATCAGCCCCAGCATTTT. It is translated as CASSLQVYSNQPQHF.

This clone was picked up one time. V is TRBV9 and J is TRBJ2-7, with TRBD2 matching over 8 bases. Germline assignment: CDR1 SGDLS and CDR2 YYNGEE. The CDR3 totals 15 residues. Trimming cost V 0 bases and J 0 bases; bases outside gene matches: 2. The CDR3 region is CASSVAGGVSYEQYF. Written as DNA, the CDR3 is TGTGCCAGCAGCGTAGCGGGAGGGGTCTCCTACGAGCAGTACTTC. The full variable domain, its missing parts supplied by reference TRBV9 and TRBJ2-7, is DSGVTQTPKHLITATGQRVTLRCSPRSGDLSVYWYQQSLDQGLQFLIQYYNGEERAKGNILERFSAQQFPDLHSELNLSSLELGDSALYFCASSVAGGVSYEQYFGPGTRLTVT.

V is TRBV11-2 and J is TRBJ1-1, with D tentatively TRBD1 (5 bases). Deletions cut 5 bases from V and 7 bases from J, with 14 bases between. Germline V gene sequence: CDR1 SGHAT, CDR2 FQNNGV. CDR3 size: 13 residues. The CDR3 sequence is CASSVDSSLEAFF. The CDR3 DNA is TGTGCCAGCAGCGTTGACAGTTCCCTTGAAGCTTTCTTT.

This rearrangement joins TRBV19 to TRBJ2-5; possible D gene TRBD1, 5 bases. Germline CDR1 and CDR2: LNHDA and SQIVND (reference sequence). The CDR3 length is 17 residues. Trimming took 1 base from V and 5 from J, leaving 20 bases between them. This CDR3 reads CASSIVRGVNGRETQYF. The CDR3 DNA follows: TGTGCCAGTAGTATAGTTAGGGGCGTAAATGGAAGGGAGACCCAGTACTTC.

The genes are TRBV15 and TRBJ1-3; maybe TRBD1 (5 bases). CDR1 is LNHNV, CDR2 YYDKDF, per germline (reference sequence). This CDR3 region has 17 residues. With 0 bases removed from V and 0 bases from J, the gap between germline ends came to 12 bases. CDR3 DNA: TGTGCCACCAGCAGAGAGGTGGGGCAGGTCTCTGGAAACACCATATATTTT. This sequence encodes CATSREVGQVSGNTIYF.

This rearrangement joins TRBV7-2 to TRBJ2-1, with 13 bases aligning to TRBD2. With V trimmed by 6 bases and J by 8 bases, 7 bases remained unmatched. Germline V gene data show CDR1 as SGHTA and CDR2 as FQGNSA. This CDR3 is 15 amino acids long. DNA of the CDR3: TGTGCCAGCAGACCGACTAGCGGGAGGTTGGATGAGCAGTTCTTC. Translation gives CASRPTSGRLDEQFF.

This chain uses TRBV7-2 with TRBJ1-1; no clear D gene. CDR3 length equals 15 residues. Germline V gene data show CDR1 as SGHTA and CDR2 as FQGNSA. V was clipped by 5 bases and J by 1 base, with 14 bases between them. The CDR3 here is CASSPSGRRNTEAFF. The CDR3 DNA reads TGTGCCAGCAGCCCCTCAGGCAGAAGGAACACTGAAGCTTTCTTT.

The rearrangement joins TRBV19 to TRBJ2-2; 9 positions agree with TRBD2. The junction had 9 bases not matched to a gene; V was cut back by 4 bases and J by 6 bases. CDR1 and CDR2 (germline): LNHDA, SQIVND (reference sequence). The CDR3 runs 16 residues. The CDR3 protein is CASSTPTAGGPGELFF. CDR3 bases: TGTGCCAGTAGTACCCCGACCGCGGGAGGGCCCGGGGAGCTGTTTTTT. Supplemented by reference TRBV19 and TRBJ2-2, the full variable domain reads DGGITQSPKYLFRKEGQNVTLSCEQNLNHDAMYWYRQDPGQGLRLIYYSQIVNDFQKGDIAEGYSVSREKKESFPLTVTSAQKNPTAFYLCASSTPTAGGPGELFFGEGSRLTVL.

This chain links TRBV2 with TRBJ1-2; 9 bases line up with TRBD1. After removal of 8 bases from V and 4 bases from J, the junction contained 5 bases not matched to a gene. There are 13 residues in the CDR3. Germline loops: CDR1 SNHLY, CDR2 FYNNEI. CDR3 residues: CASRDRDSYGYTF. The CDR3, as DNA: TGTGCCAGCCGGGACAGGGATTCCTATGGCTACACCTTC.

The chain has TRBV6-1 and TRBJ2-3; the D is unclear. The CDR3 consists of 16 residues. Germline lookup yields CDR1 MNHNS and CDR2 SASEGT. V lost 0 bases, J lost 2 bases, and 12 bases lay in between. CDR3 sequence: CASSEALRRSTDTQYF. Here the CDR3 DNA reads TGTGCCAGCAGTGAAGCGCTTCGGCGGTCCACAGATACGCAGTATTTT.

The chain's CDR3 is CATHRTGYGYTF. CDR3 DNA sequence: TGTGCCACGCACAGGACAGGTTATGGCTACACCTTC. The V and J genes are TRBV28 and TRBJ1-2; 7 bases fit TRBD1. Germline V gene sequence: CDR1 MDHEN, CDR2 SYDVKM. This CDR3 has 12 residues. Trimming cost V 10 bases and J 5 bases; bases outside gene matches: 7.

Only a few counts were recorded for this clone. The chain recombines TRBV5-1 with TRBJ2-7; tentatively, D is TRBD1 (6 bases). In germline, CDR1 is SGHRS, CDR2 YFSETQ. V was pared by 1 base and J by 5 bases, with 13 bases between. The CDR3 is 14 amino acids. Here the CDR3 reads CASSLFRGSHEQYF. In nucleotides, the CDR3 is TGCGCCAGCAGCTTGTTCAGGGGATCCCACGAGCAGTACTTC.

The gene calls are TRBV7-9 and TRBJ2-3, with 8 bases that match TRBD1. The V segment lost 1 base and the J segment 5 bases; nucleotides outside the gene matches: 5. This CDR3 has 15 residues. The germline gives CDR1 SEHNR, CDR2 FQNEAQ (reference sequence). The CDR3 DNA reads TGTGCCAGCAGCTTAGGTGAGACAGGGGAAGATACGCAGTATTTT. Translation: CASSLGETGEDTQYF.

The V and J genes are TRBV9 and TRBJ2-5, with 8 bases fitting TRBD1. This CDR3 spans 16 amino acids. Germline trimming cut 4 bases from V and 7 bases from J; bases unmatched to any gene: 15. Germline V lookup: CDR1 SGDLS, CDR2 YYNGEE. DNA for the CDR3: TGTGCCAGCAGCCCACCGGGACAGGTGGATTCGGGGACCCAGTACTTC. As protein: CASSPPGQVDSGTQYF.

This clone is a singleton in its sample. CDR3 coding DNA: TGTGCCAGCAGTTACCCGCAGGCTGAAGCTTTCTTT. Its protein product is CASSYPQAEAFF. The rearrangement links TRBV6-2 or TRBV6-3 to TRBJ1-1, with D hard to call. Germline loops: CDR1 MNHEY, CDR2 SVGEGT. The CDR3 is 12 amino acids. V was trimmed by 2 bases and J by 6 bases, leaving 7 bases between them.

In its sample, this clone was seen many times. V usage is TRBV5-4 and J usage is TRBJ2-7; 8 bases map to TRBD1. Germline assignment: CDR1 SGHNT and CDR2 YYREEE (reference sequence). This CDR3 region has 15 residues. The junction had 8 bases not matched to a gene; V was cut back by 4 bases and J by 2 bases. The CDR3 DNA is TGTGCCAGCAGCCCTACAGGGGGAGACACCTACGAGCAGTACTTC. This translates into CASSPTGGDTYEQYF.

The chain employs TRBV5-1 and TRBJ2-6; 11 nucleotides match TRBD1. The CDR3 is 16 residues long. The V gene end was trimmed by 3 bases and the J gene end by 3 bases; junction bases not matched to a gene: 2. Looked up from germline, CDR1 is SGHRS and CDR2 is YFSETQ. The CDR3 sequence: CASSWTGGGGANVLTF. In nucleotides, the CDR3 is TGCGCCAGCAGCTGGACAGGGGGCGGTGGGGCCAACGTCCTGACTTTC. Together with reference TRBV5-1 and TRBJ2-6, the CDR3 gives the full variable domain: KAGVTQTPRYLIKTRGQQVTLSCSPISGHRSVSWYQQTPGQGLQFLFEYFSETQRNKGNFPGRFSGRQFSNSRSEMNVSTLELGDSALYLCASSWTGGGGANVLTFGAGSRLTVL.